These 2 T cell receptor beta chains originate from one sample sequenced in a study of early T cells in non-severe SARS-CoV-2 infection. One entry per CDR3 protein, called by TCRdb with MiXCR from the 5' RACE reads. Of 90,000 to 120,000 distinct CDR3 sequences listed, 12% are singletons. The material sequenced was whole blood. Source of these receptors: an adult who was a healthcare worker with PCR-confirmed SARS-CoV-2 infection or an uninfected control (not recorded which).

The chain employs TRBV14 and TRBJ2-5, with D possibly being TRBD1 or TRBD2 (5 bases each). The CDR3 is 15 amino acids. V lost 0 bases to trimming and J lost 1 base, with 9 bases between them. Germline V lookup: CDR1 SGHDN, CDR2 FVKESK. The CDR3 spells CASSQEGTFQETQYF. As DNA, the CDR3 is TGTGCCAGCAGCCAAGAAGGGACCTTCCAAGAGACCCAGTACTTC.

The gene calls are TRBV7-3 and TRBJ2-1; D is unclear. Deletions cut 5 bases from V and 4 bases from J, with 15 bases between. Germline V gives CDR1 SGHTA, CDR2 FQGTGA. CDR3 length: 15 amino acids. The chain's CDR3 is CASSLGPIDYNEQFF. The CDR3 DNA reads TGTGCCAGCAGCCTAGGACCTATAGATTACAATGAGCAGTTCTTC.